Given below is one T cell receptor (beta chain) in context. Which antigen it targets is not known. There are no base qualities to consult, and no much larger clone falls within one base. The sample belongs to a study of blood T cell repertoires in COVID-19 (dated by TCRdb to 2018 to 2021). For context, the study as a whole: The collaborator samples originated in the United States, Italy and Spain and spanned the acute and convalescent phases of COVID-19. The material from the prospective study consisted of cDNA or gDNA derived from T cells, B-cell-depleted T cells, or PBMCs. The dataset comprised deeply sampled blood TCRbeta repertoires from subjects exposed to, actively infected with, or recovered from COVID-19. The repertoires were made available in a free public database intended to serve as a resource for research on the immune response to SARS-CoV-2. Samples were obtained from the ongoing ImmuneRACE study (first 160 participants) and from over 1,000 subjects provided by 6 global collaborators. A de-identified subject ID, COVID-19 status, age in years and sex were almost always included in the sample metadata. Where available, HLA class I and class II types were taken from metadata supplied by the sample provider and were not determined by assay-based typing.

Each collaborating institution followed its own protocols to collect whole blood in K2EDTA tubes. For TCRbeta analysis, collaborator samples were shipped as frozen whole blood, as isolated PBMCs, or as DNA extracted from either sample type. TCRbeta CDR3 regions were amplified from genomic DNA using the immunoSEQ Assay, a bias-controlled multiplex PCR. The study's own analysis went as follows. The number of nucleated cells in each sample was estimated from the amplification of reference gene primers within the assay. To quantify the absolute abundance of each unique TCRbeta CDR3 rearrangement, sequence reads were collapsed and filtered. For each sample, productive Simpson clonality was calculated by taking the square root of Simpson's diversity index across productive rearrangements. Held by TCRdb, this immuneACCESS table contains in-frame sequences only and omits some clones. Under half of the omission traces to an unresolved V gene where checked; the cause of the rest is unknown. Clone size and V and J calls were adopted from that table, with D and trimming inferred from the DNA. Present in this sample are 200,000 to 300,000 clones, 80% to 85% of which were seen just once. 12% of the sample rests with the top ten.

Study-wide conclusions, independent of this receptor: The amount of clinical and demographic metadata varied by source and participant and was provided uncurated.

This receptor was obtained from an older woman with active or convalescent COVID-19. What was sequenced was peripheral blood.

The CDR3 protein: CASSLWGAEDTQYF. The nucleotide sequence reads as follows: TGTGCCAGCAGTTTATGGGGAGCCGAAGATACGCAGTATTTT. Recombination connected TRBV27 to TRBJ2-3; the D gene is perhaps TRBD2, from 5 matching bases. Inclusive of the bounding cysteine and phenylalanine, the CDR3 is 14 residues long. Of the read, only the CDR3 DNA is kept; its 42 bases are in frame from base 1. V loses 1 base of germline sequence and J loses 5 bases, and the interval between the two ends is 10 bases. Reading the germline V gene (reference sequence) gives CDR1 MNHEY and CDR2 SMNVEV.